The T cell receptor beta chain described here comes from a study of OX40 agonist ivuxolimab in advanced cancers. On the study more broadly: A diagnosis of hepatocellular carcinoma, melanoma, renal cell or head and neck cancer was present in dose-escalation patients.

Points from the study as a whole: More expanded clones were found, on average, in CD8+ than in CD4+ T cells. With doses of 0.1 to 3.0 mg/kg, CD4+ and CD8+ blood T cells had undergone clonal expansion by week 6.

Germline V lookup: CDR1 SGHAT, CDR2 FQNNGV. This CDR3 is 14 amino acids long. V was clipped by 1 base and J by 12 bases, with 16 bases between them. On this clone: Its target is not known.

Method: immunoSEQ multiplex PCR; TCRdb's copy keeps in-frame clones and lacks some. The sample lists some 10,000 clones; about three quarters were seen once. V gene TRBV11-2 combines with J gene TRBJ2-1, with D tentatively TRBD2 (7 bases). The material sequenced was CD4+ or CD8+ T cells sorted from blood, taken in a trial of the OX40 agonist ivuxolimab. The origin of this receptor is an adult with an advanced solid tumor such as melanoma, head and neck, liver or kidney cancer. Written as DNA, the CDR3 is TGTGCCAGCAGCTTAGCGGGGGGCCCGTCGGCGCAGTTCTTC. It codes for CASSLAGGPSAQFF.